The 9 T cell receptor beta chains below were found in one sample sequenced in a study of blood T cell repertoires in COVID-19. Using immunoSEQ multiplex PCR, the repertoire was profiled, and TCRdb retains in-frame clones only, with some absent. The sample comprises under 350,000 clones, 85% to 90% of which are singletons, and about 4.2% rests with the top ten. Sequenced: PBMCs or T cells enriched from blood (not recorded which). These receptors all stem from a man between 25 and 39 years old who had recovered from COVID-19.

This chain's CDR3 is CASSFSPGTSEKLTLSTDTQYF. The CDR3 region has the DNA TGTGCCAGCAGTTTTAGTCCCGGGACTAGCGAGAAGCTAACCCTTAGCACAGATACGCAGTATTTT. The rearrangement uses TRBV2 and TRBJ2-3; 10 bases agree with TRBD2. J was trimmed by 0 bases and V by 5 bases; bases with no gene match: 23. Germline V lookup: CDR1 SNHLY, CDR2 FYNNEI. CDR3 length: 22 amino acids.

This rearrangement joins TRBV19 to TRBJ2-7, with D possibly being TRBD2 (5 bases). The germline V gene has CDR1 LNHDA and CDR2 SQIVND (reference sequence). Trimming cost V 3 bases and J 3 bases, with 6 bases left between them. The CDR3 extends over 12 amino acids. The CDR3 DNA reads as TGTGCCAGTAGTATCGGGGTCTACGAGCAGTACTTC. Its translation: CASSIGVYEQYF.

The J gene is TRBJ2-3, the V gene TRBV9; possibly TRBD2 for D (5 bases). This CDR3 region has 13 residues. V was pared by 0 bases and J by 7 bases, with 9 bases between. CDR1 is SGDLS, CDR2 YYNGEE, per germline. Here the CDR3 DNA reads TGTGCCAGCAGCGTAGTAACCGGGAATACGCAGTATTTT. Its translation: CASSVVTGNTQYF.

The chain links TRBV7-6 to TRBJ1-1; weak D call: TRBD1 (5 bases). This CDR3 has 14 amino acids. CDR1 and CDR2 from the germline V gene are SGHVS and FNYEAQ. V dropped 0 bases and J dropped 4 bases, with 9 bases sitting between them. The CDR3 here is CASSLASRGTEAFF. For the CDR3, the DNA is TGTGCCAGCAGCTTAGCCTCAAGGGGCACTGAAGCTTTCTTT. Full variable domain (rest looked up from reference TRBV7-6 and TRBJ1-1): GAGVSQSPRYKVTKRGQDVALRCDPISGHVSLYWYRQALGQGPEFLTYFNYEAQQDKSGLPNDRFSAERPEGSISTLTIQRTEQRDSAMYRCASSLASRGTEAFFGQGTRLTVV.

The chain couples TRBV6-1 to TRBJ2-7; maybe TRBD1 (5 bases). This CDR3 has 15 residues. V shed 0 bases and J shed 5 bases, with 14 bases lying between them. Germline-derived CDR1 and CDR2 are MNHNS and SASEGT. The CDR3 spells CASSEAPREAHEQYF. In DNA, the CDR3 is TGTGCCAGCAGTGAAGCGCCCAGGGAAGCCCACGAGCAGTACTTC.

The chain has TRBV29-1 and TRBJ2-2; 8 nucleotides agree with TRBD2. V lost 0 bases, J lost 7 bases, and 10 bases stayed unmatched. CDR3 size: 16 residues. Germline CDR1 reads SQVTM; CDR2 reads ANQGSEA. This CDR3 is CSVEEAKREWVGELFF. The CDR3 coding sequence is TGCAGCGTTGAAGAGGCTAAGCGGGAGTGGGTCGGGGAGCTGTTTTTT.

The V call is TRBV2, the J call TRBJ1-4, with D maybe TRBD1 (5 bases). The CDR3 totals 12 residues. V gave up 8 bases and J gave up 5 bases, with 9 bases separating them. The germline CDR1 and CDR2 sequences are SNHLY and FYNNEI. CDR3 sequence reads: CASRQRNEKLFF. In DNA, the CDR3 is TGTGCCAGCCGACAGAGGAATGAAAAACTGTTTTTT.

The chain combines TRBV11-2 with TRBJ2-6; D not certain. The CDR3 consists of 14 residues. The V and J ends lost 8 bases and 1 base respectively, with 9 bases between them. Germline CDR1 SGHAT, CDR2 FQNNGV. The CDR3 DNA is TGTGCCAGCCCCCACGGGTCTGGGGCCAACGTCCTGACTTTC. It yields the protein CASPHGSGANVLTF.

V and J are TRBV11-3 and TRBJ2-1, with no clear D. The germline gives CDR1 SGHNT, CDR2 YENEEA. The CDR3 runs 13 residues. Trimming took off 3 bases at V and 4 bases at J, with 7 bases between the two ends. The CDR3 spells CASSFAEYNEQFF. CDR3 coding DNA: TGTGCCAGCAGCTTCGCCGAGTACAATGAGCAGTTCTTC.